A selection of T cell receptor beta chains follows, all from one sample in a study of Ad26.COV2.S vaccination and SARS-CoV-2 variants. TCRdb keeps only in-frame clones here, not all; method: immunoSEQ multiplex PCR. The sample lists 350,000 to 500,000 clones; 90% were seen once. The source material was peripheral blood, sampled in a trial of Ad26.COV2.S vaccine versus placebo. The receptor source for this set is a person aged 18-65 years who received the Ad26.COV2.S COVID-19 vaccine or a placebo. The CDR3 runs from the conserved cysteine through the conserved F or W. Each record gives: V gene, J gene, D gene, clone size, CDR3 DNA, CDR3 protein. A D gene is named only where the DNA matches it firmly. Rows give clone size only sometimes, using once, few, many, or a class for an expanded clone.

>TRBV28|TRBJ2-7|TRBD2|NA
TGTGCCAGCAGCCCCCTAGCGGGAGGCTCCTACGAGCAGTACTTC
CASSPLAGGSYEQYF
>TRBV9|TRBJ2-1|NA|NA
TGTGCCAGCAGCTTCCGGGACCCAGACATCAATGAGCAGTTCTTC
CASSFRDPDINEQFF
>TRBV5-4|TRBJ2-5|NA|NA
TGTGCCAGCAGCTTGGACGGGAAGGAAGAGACCCAGTACTTC
CASSLDGKEETQYF
>TRBV7-8|TRBJ1-6|NA|NA
TGTGCCAGCAGCTTAGTCCCGACAGGAATGGCACCCCTCCACTTT
CASSLVPTGMAPLHF
>TRBV15|TRBJ2-7|NA|NA
TGTGCCACCAGCAGCCGCAAGGAAGGCAGCTACGAGCAGTACTTC
CATSSRKEGSYEQYF
>TRBV21-1|TRBJ2-4|NA|NA
TGTGGGACGCGGGGGGCTCTAGCCAAAAACATTCAGTACTTC
CGTRGALAKNIQYF
>TRBV27|TRBJ1-1|TRBD1|NA
TGTGCCAGCAGGAAGGGGGCCACTGAAGCTTTCTTT
CASRKGATEAFF
>TRBV2|TRBJ1-5|TRBD1|NA
TGTGCCAGCACCCCCGACAGGGGAAATAGCAATCAGCCCCAGCATTTT
CASTPDRGNSNQPQHF
>TRBV7-3|TRBJ2-5|TRBD1|NA
TGTGCCAGCAGCTCCACAGGGGGCCAAGAGACCCAGTACTTC
CASSSTGGQETQYF
>TRBV28|TRBJ2-1|NA|NA
TGTGCCAGCGCTGGGCGACGCGGAAACAATGAGCAGTTCTTC
CASAGRRGNNEQFF
>TRBV11-2|TRBJ2-7|NA|NA
TGTGCCAGCAGCCCCCAAGGAATGTCCGAGCAGTACTTC
CASSPQGMSEQYF
>TRBV4-2|TRBJ2-1|NA|few
TGTGCCAGCAGCCAAGATCTAGCGCGGAATGAGCAGTTCTTC
CASSQDLARNEQFF
>TRBV21-1|TRBJ2-1|NA|NA
NA
CASSKALGGPYSCNEQFF
>TRBV4-3|TRBJ2-7|NA|NA
TGCGCCAGCAGCCAATTCGACAGTTACGAGCAGTACTTC
CASSQFDSYEQYF
>TRBV28|TRBJ1-1|NA|NA
TGTGCCAGCAGTGCCCGGGGCAGGGGAAACACTGAAGCTTTCTTT
CASSARGRGNTEAFF
>TRBV5-1|TRBJ1-4|NA|NA
TGCGCCAGCAGCTTAACAGGTGCTGCTGAAAAACTGTTTTTT
CASSLTGAAEKLFF
>TRBV11-2|TRBJ1-2|NA|NA
TGTGCCAGCAGCTCACGGGGGGTCGGCGACTATGGCTACACCTTC
CASSSRGVGDYGYTF
>TRBV30|TRBJ2-7|TRBD1|NA
TGTGCCTGGAGGAGCCTTGACAGGGGGGTGTCCGAGCAGTACTTC
CAWRSLDRGVSEQYF
>TRBV18|TRBJ2-3|TRBD2|NA
TGTGCCAGCTCACCCCTGGGAGCGGGAGAGTATACGCAGTATTTT
CASSPLGAGEYTQYF
>TRBV7-2|TRBJ2-1|NA|NA
TGTGCCAGCAGCTTACTACAGGGAGACAATGAGCAGTTCTTC
CASSLLQGDNEQFF
>TRBV4-1|TRBJ2-7|NA|NA
TGCGCCAGCAGCCAAGAACGGGCAGGCCTAACCTACGAGCAGTACTTC
CASSQERAGLTYEQYF
>TRBV19|TRBJ2-2|TRBD1|NA
TGTGCCAGTAGCCATAGATTTAGGGGACAGGGACGGACCGGGGAGCTGTTTTTT
CASSHRFRGQGRTGELFF
>TRBV30|TRBJ1-2|NA|NA
TGTGCCTGGAGTCCGGTACTTACTAGCGCCTATGGCTACACCTTC
CAWSPVLTSAYGYTF
>TRBV15|TRBJ2-3|NA|NA
TGTGCCACCAGCCAATCCCTTGGGGATACGCAGTATTTT
CATSQSLGDTQYF
>TRBV3-1/TRBV3-2|TRBJ2-3|NA|NA
TGTGCCAGCAGCCAAGGCGGGCCTACAGATACGCAGTATTTT
CASSQGGPTDTQYF
>TRBV27|TRBJ1-2|NA|few
TGTGCCAGCAGTCTGGGACGGGGGACCTATGGCTACACCTTC
CASSLGRGTYGYTF
>TRBV21-1|TRBJ2-2|NA|NA
TGTGCCAGCAGCAAACAGACTAGCGGGAGGGCTGGGACCGGGGAGCTGTTTTTT
CASSKQTSGRAGTGELFF
>TRBV4-2|TRBJ2-7|NA|few
TGTGCCAGCAGCCAAGAAAGCGACAGATTCGAGCAGTACTTC
CASSQESDRFEQYF
>TRBV5-6|TRBJ2-3|TRBD2|NA
TGTGCCAGCAGCTCACTCCTAGCGGGAGGGCCGGGAGGCACAGATACGCAGTATTTT
CASSSLLAGGPGGTDTQYF
>TRBV29-1|TRBJ1-1|NA|NA
TGCAGCGTTGAAGGGGGCCAGACTGAAGCTTTCTTT
CSVEGGQTEAFF
>TRBV6-5|TRBJ2-5|NA|NA
TGTGCCAGCAGTTACTCTGGGGAGACCCAGTACTTC
CASSYSGETQYF
>TRBV18|TRBJ1-2|NA|NA
TGTGCCAGCTCCTCCGGGCAGGGGTCTGGCTACACCTTC
CASSSGQGSGYTF
>TRBV7-9|TRBJ2-2|TRBD2|once
TGTGCCAGCAGATCCAGTTTTGTGGGACTAAGGGCCGGGGAGCTGTTTTTT
CASRSSFVGLRAGELFF
>TRBV3-1/TRBV3-2|TRBJ1-4|NA|NA
TGTGCCAGCAGCCAACGGGAGGGTACTGAAAAACTGTTTTTT
CASSQREGTEKLFF
>TRBV7-6|TRBJ2-1|TRBD2|NA
TGTGCCAGCAGCGTCTTCGCGGGAGGTCTTTACAATGAGCAGTTCTTC
CASSVFAGGLYNEQFF
>TRBV9|TRBJ2-3|NA|NA
TGTGCCAGCGAAAGGTCGGGAGTTGGAGATACGCAGTATTTT
CASERSGVGDTQYF
>TRBV10-3|TRBJ2-1|TRBD2|NA
TGTGCCACCACTAGCGGGTCCTACAATGAGCAGTTCTTC
CATTSGSYNEQFF
>TRBV27|TRBJ2-2|NA|NA
TGTGCCAGCAGTTTAAGTTACACCGGGGAGCTGTTTTTT
CASSLSYTGELFF
>TRBV9|TRBJ2-1|TRBD2|NA
TGTGCCAGCAGCGTAGGTGCGGGAGGGCCGGGTGAGCAGTTCTTC
CASSVGAGGPGEQFF
>TRBV6-1|TRBJ1-2|NA|NA
TGTGCCAGCAGTGAAGCCGCCCCGGGACAACTAAACTATGGCTACACCTTC
CASSEAAPGQLNYGYTF
>TRBV5-6|TRBJ2-1|TRBD2|NA
TGTGCCAGCAGCTTGGGACTAGCGGCCTACAATGAGCAGTTCTTC
CASSLGLAAYNEQFF
>TRBV29-1|TRBJ2-1|NA|NA
TGCAGCGTTGAAGCGGAAATCTCCTACAATGAGCAGTTCTTC
CSVEAEISYNEQFF
>TRBV1|TRBJ2-7|NA|NA
TGCACCAGCAGCCAAGGTTTGGGACTAGCGATACCCGTTTCCTACGAGCAGTACTTC
CTSSQGLGLAIPVSYEQYF
>TRBV20-1|TRBJ2-5|NA|NA
TGCAGTGCTATACAAGAGACCCAGTACTTC
CSAIQETQYF
>TRBV28|TRBJ2-1|NA|few
TGTGCCAGCAGTTTCCCTTCGGCGGGTGGCTTCGACAATGAGCAGTTCTTC
CASSFPSAGGFDNEQFF
>TRBV19|TRBJ2-1|TRBD1|NA
TGTGCCAGTAGTATGGACAGGGATGGTGAGCAGTTCTTC
CASSMDRDGEQFF
>TRBV18|TRBJ1-1|NA|NA
TGTGCCAGCTCACCAATCAACGGGAACACTGAAGCTTTCTTT
CASSPINGNTEAFF
>TRBV6-5|TRBJ1-5|NA|NA
TGTGCCAGCAGTCCCCCGGGAAGGGGCAATCAGCCCCAGCATTTT
CASSPPGRGNQPQHF
>TRBV5-6|TRBJ2-7|TRBD2|NA
TGTGCCAGCAGCATTAGACTAGCGGCCCTCTCCTACGAGCAGTACTTC
CASSIRLAALSYEQYF
>TRBV6-5|TRBJ2-7|NA|NA
TGTGCCAGCAGTTACAACACCGGCTACGAGCAGTACTTC
CASSYNTGYEQYF
>TRBV28|TRBJ1-5|TRBD1|NA
TGTGCCAGCAGTCCCCAGGGGGCGCGAAGCAATCAGCCCCAGCATTTT
CASSPQGARSNQPQHF
>TRBV10-3|TRBJ1-1|NA|NA
TGTGCCATCGGCGGAGGGCAGGCTGAAGCTTTCTTT
CAIGGGQAEAFF